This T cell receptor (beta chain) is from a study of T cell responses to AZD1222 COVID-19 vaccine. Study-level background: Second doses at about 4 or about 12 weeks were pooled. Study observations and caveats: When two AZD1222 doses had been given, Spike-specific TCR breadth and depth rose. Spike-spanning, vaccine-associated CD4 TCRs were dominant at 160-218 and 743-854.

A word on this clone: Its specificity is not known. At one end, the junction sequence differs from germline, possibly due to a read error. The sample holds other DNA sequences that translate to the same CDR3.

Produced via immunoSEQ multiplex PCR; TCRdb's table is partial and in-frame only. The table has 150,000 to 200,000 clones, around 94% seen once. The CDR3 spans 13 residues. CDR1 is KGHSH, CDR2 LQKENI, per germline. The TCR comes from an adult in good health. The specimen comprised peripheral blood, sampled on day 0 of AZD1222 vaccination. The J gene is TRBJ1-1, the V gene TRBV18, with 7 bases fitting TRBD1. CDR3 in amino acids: CASSPQGRTEAFF. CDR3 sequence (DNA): TGTGCCAGCTCTCCACAGGGGCGGACTGAAGCTTTCTTT.